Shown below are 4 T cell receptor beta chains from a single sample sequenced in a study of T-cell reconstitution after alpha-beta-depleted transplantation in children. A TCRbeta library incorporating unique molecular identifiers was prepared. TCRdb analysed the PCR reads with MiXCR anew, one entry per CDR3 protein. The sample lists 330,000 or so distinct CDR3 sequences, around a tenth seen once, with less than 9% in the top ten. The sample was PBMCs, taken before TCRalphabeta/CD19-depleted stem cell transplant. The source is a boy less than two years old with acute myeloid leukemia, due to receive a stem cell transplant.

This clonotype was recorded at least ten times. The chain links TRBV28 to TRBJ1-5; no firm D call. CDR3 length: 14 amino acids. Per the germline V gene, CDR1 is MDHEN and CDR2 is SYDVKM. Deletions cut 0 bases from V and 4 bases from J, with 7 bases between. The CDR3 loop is CASSLWRHNQPQHF. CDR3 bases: TGTGCCAGCAGTTTATGGCGCCATAATCAGCCCCAGCATTTT.

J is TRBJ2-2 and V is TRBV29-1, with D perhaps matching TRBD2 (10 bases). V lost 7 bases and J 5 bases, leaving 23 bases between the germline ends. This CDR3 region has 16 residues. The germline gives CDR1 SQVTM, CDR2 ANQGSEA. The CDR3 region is CSGQGEEAGGTGELFF. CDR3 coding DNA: TGCAGCGGACAGGGGGAGGAAGCGGGGGGGACCGGGGAGCTGTTTTTT.

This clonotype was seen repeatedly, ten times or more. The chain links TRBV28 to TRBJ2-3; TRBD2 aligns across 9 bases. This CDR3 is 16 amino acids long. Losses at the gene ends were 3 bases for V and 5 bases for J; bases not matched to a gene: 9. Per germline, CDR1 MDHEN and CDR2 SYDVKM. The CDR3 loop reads CASSLGWRGGRDTQYF. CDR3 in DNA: TGTGCCAGCAGTTTGGGATGGCGGGGGGGCCGAGATACGCAGTATTTT.

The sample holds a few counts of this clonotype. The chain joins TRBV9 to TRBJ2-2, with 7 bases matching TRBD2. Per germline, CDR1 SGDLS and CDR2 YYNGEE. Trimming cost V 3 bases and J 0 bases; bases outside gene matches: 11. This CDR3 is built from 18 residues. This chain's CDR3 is CASSGPLSSGSNTGELFF. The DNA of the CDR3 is TGTGCCAGCAGCGGACCACTGAGTAGCGGGTCGAACACCGGGGAGCTGTTTTTT.